These T cell receptor beta chains were read from a single sample in a study of Graves' ophthalmopathy and Graves' hyperthyroidism. TCRdb reanalysed the multiplex PCR reads using MiXCR and keeps one entry per CDR3 protein. The repertoire holds 650,000 to 900,000 distinct CDR3 sequences, with roughly 41% as singletons. The sequenced sample consisted of peripheral blood. These receptors all stem from an adult man with Graves' ophthalmopathy. Each CDR3 is given with its conserved first and last residue. D genes are given only for firm matches. Clone size is stated in some rows and not others, as once, few, many or a class when expanded.

V,size,D,J,CDR3,DNA
TRBV7-2,many,.,TRBJ1-5,CASSFYGGNQPQHF,TGTGCCAGCAGCTTCTATGGGGGCAATCAGCCCCAGCATTTT
TRBV25-1,few,.,TRBJ2-2,CASNWGVDTGELFF,TGTGCCAGCAACTGGGGGGTCGACACCGGGGAGCTGTTTTTT
TRBV24-1,.,TRBD1,TRBJ1-5,CAISESTGQGAGEHF,TGTGCCATCAGTGAGTCGACGGGACAGGGGGCAGGCGAGCATTTT
TRBV11-2,many,TRBD1,TRBJ1-2,CASSLIPGQGLGYTF,TGTGCCAGCAGCTTAATCCCGGGACAGGGTTTGGGCTACACCTTC
TRBV14,.,.,TRBJ2-7,CANRELTISYEQYF,TGTGCCAACAGGGAATTAACTATTTCCTACGAGCAGTACTTC
TRBV7-2,.,.,TRBJ2-7,CASSLWGQDYEQYF,TGTGCCAGCAGCTTATGGGGACAAGACTACGAGCAGTACTTC
TRBV12-3/TRBV12-4,many,.,TRBJ1-1,CASTSQGLLSTEAFF,TGTGCCAGCACATCCCAGGGGTTGTTGTCGACTGAAGCTTTCTTT
TRBV29-1,.,TRBD1,TRBJ1-2,CSVRTGVDGYTF,TGCAGCGTTAGGACAGGGGTCGATGGCTACACCTTC
TRBV2,.,.,TRBJ1-2,CASSWNRDYGYTF,TGTGCCAGCAGTTGGAACAGGGACTATGGCTACACCTTC
TRBV19,many,.,TRBJ1-1,CASSQSGDTEAFF,TGTGCCAGTTCGCAATCAGGGGACACTGAAGCTTTCTTT
TRBV20-1,few,TRBD2,TRBJ2-7,CSAAGLAGSYEQYF,TGCAGTGCTGCAGGACTAGCGGGCTCCTACGAGCAGTACTTC
TRBV25-1,.,.,TRBJ2-2,CASSSQGLGNTGELFF,TGTGCCAGCAGTTCCCAGGGTTTGGGGAACACCGGGGAGCTGTTTTTT
TRBV7-2,many,TRBD2,TRBJ2-7,CASSLDSGRAHEQYF,TGTGCCAGCAGCTTAGATAGCGGGAGGGCCCACGAGCAGTACTTC
TRBV20-1,.,.,TRBJ2-7,CSARIRRGVTSEQYF,TGCAGTGCTAGGATTAGGAGGGGAGTTACGAGTGAGCAGTACTTC
TRBV20-1,.,.,TRBJ1-4,CSAADGEKLFF,TGCAGTGCTGCGGACGGAGAAAAACTGTTTTTT
TRBV10-2,many,.,TRBJ1-5,CASSESGLNQPQHF,TGCGCCAGCAGTGAGTCTGGGTTGAATCAGCCCCAGCATTTT
TRBV9,many,TRBD1,TRBJ1-6,CASSVGQGNNSPLHF,TGTGCCAGCAGCGTTGGACAGGGGAATAATTCACCCCTCCACTTT
TRBV12-3/TRBV12-4,.,TRBD2,TRBJ2-7,CASSFHPGLAGQYF,TGTGCCAGCAGTTTCCATCCCGGACTAGCAGGGCAGTACTTC
TRBV20-1,few,.,TRBJ2-7,CSAIQGGYEQYF,TGCAGTGCCATCCAGGGGGGCTACGAGCAGTACTTC
TRBV10-1,few,TRBD1,TRBJ2-7,CASSESFSGQGGEQYF,TGCGCCAGCAGTGAGTCGTTTTCGGGACAGGGTGGCGAGCAGTACTTC
TRBV7-9,.,.,TRBJ2-7,CASSMSGLNEQYF,TGTGCCAGCAGCATGTCAGGGTTGAACGAGCAGTACTTC
TRBV10-3,many,TRBD1,TRBJ1-3,CAITKDRGLGNTIYF,TGTGCCATCACCAAGGACAGGGGGCTTGGAAACACCATATATTTT
TRBV10-3,.,.,TRBJ2-5,CASSYRDTQETQYF,TGTGCCAGCAGTTATCGGGACACCCAAGAGACCCAGTACTTC
TRBV10-2,many,.,TRBJ2-7,CASTGLASYEQYF,TGCGCCAGCACCGGCCTAGCTTCCTACGAGCAGTACTTC